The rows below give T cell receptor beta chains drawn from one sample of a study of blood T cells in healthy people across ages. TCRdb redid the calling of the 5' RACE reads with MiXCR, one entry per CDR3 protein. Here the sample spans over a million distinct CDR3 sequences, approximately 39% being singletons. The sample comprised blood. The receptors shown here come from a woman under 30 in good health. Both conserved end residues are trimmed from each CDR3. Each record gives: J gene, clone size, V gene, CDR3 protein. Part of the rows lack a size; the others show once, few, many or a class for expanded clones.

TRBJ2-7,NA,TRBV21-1,ASSKAQGQGSYEQY
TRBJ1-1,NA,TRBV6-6,ASSLTPLSEAF
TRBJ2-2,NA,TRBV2,ASRIQGYGELF
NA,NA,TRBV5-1,ASSGWGQGYEQY
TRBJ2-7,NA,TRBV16,ASSQSLRQISYEQY
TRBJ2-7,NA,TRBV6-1,ASSPPGQEIYEQY
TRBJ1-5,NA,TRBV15,ATSRDPGGQPQH
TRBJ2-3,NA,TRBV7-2,ASSFRAAGGIDTQY
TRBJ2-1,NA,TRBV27,ASSSADVSYNEQF
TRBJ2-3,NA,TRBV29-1,SSPLADTQY
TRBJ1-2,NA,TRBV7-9,ASSLEAELLGYT
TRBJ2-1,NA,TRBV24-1,ATSDPAGGSYNEQF
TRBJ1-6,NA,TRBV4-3,ASSQGTVNPPLH
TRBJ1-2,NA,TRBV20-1,SASVGDYGYT
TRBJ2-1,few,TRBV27,ASSLILAGPYNEQF
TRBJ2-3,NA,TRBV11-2,ASKTGPSTDTQY
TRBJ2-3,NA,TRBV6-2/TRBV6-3,ASTRTGSTDTQY
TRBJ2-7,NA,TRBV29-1,SALQGISYEQY
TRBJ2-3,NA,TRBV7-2,ASSLREGVWYDTQY
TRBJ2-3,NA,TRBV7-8,ASSPGLLEVDTQY
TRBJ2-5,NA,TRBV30,AWKGLAVGEQY
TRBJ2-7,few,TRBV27,ASGENRGLMYEQY
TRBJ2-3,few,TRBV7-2,ASEDTDTQY
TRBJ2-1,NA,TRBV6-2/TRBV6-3,ASRDSTSANEQF
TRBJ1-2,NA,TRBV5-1,ASSPQEDGYT
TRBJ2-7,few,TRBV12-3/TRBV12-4,ASSSLTSGNEQY
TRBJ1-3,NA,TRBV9,ASSVARGHRSGNTIY
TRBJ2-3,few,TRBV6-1,ASLRDPTTDTQY
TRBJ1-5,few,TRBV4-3,ASSQQQGAGQPQH
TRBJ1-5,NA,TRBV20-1,SAKRVQGAHQPQH
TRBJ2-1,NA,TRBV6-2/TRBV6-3,ASSMVPWGQF
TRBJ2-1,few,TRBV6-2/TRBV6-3,ASSRTSGGFNEQF
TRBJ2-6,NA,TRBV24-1,ATSDGGANVLT
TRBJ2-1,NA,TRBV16,ASSHLLRGNEQF
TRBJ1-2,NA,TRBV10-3,AISSDRGQGYT
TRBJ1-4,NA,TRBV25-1,ASSEPGLGEKLF
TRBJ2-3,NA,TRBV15,ATSRDPGSTWGTDTQY